A selection of T cell receptor beta chains follows, all from one sample in a study of graft-versus-host responses after intestinal transplantation. The table came from immunoSEQ multiplex PCR; TCRdb's copy has only in-frame clones and leaves some out. The sample holds over 5,500 clones; roughly 24% are singletons and the top ten take 6%. Material: alloreactive CD8+ T cells from a mixed lymphocyte reaction culture, obtained before transplantation. These receptors all stem from a human patient who was an organ donor for intestinal transplantation. Both conserved end residues are part of each CDR3. A D gene is named only where the DNA matches it firmly. Expanded clones get a size class; other rows say once, few or many, or leave the size out.

J	size	D	length	V	DNA	CDR3
TRBJ2-7	medium-sized	-	15	TRBV2	TGTGCCAGCAGTCACCACAGGGGACTACCCTACGAGCAGTACTTC	CASSHHRGLPYEQYF
TRBJ1-5	-	-	19	TRBV28	TGTGCCAGCAGTTTATTGTTCGTAGGGGGGGCAGGCTTAAATCAGCCCCAGCATTTT	CASSLLFVGGAGLNQPQHF
TRBJ2-7	few	-	13	TRBV7-2	TGTGCCAGCAGCTTGTCAGGGCTCTACGAGCAGTACTTC	CASSLSGLYEQYF
TRBJ2-7	few	-	14	TRBV6-6	TGTGCCAGCAGTTATTATAAGGAGTACTACGAGCAGTACTTC	CASSYYKEYYEQYF
TRBJ2-7	medium-sized	TRBD2	17	TRBV27	TGTGCCAGCAGTTTAAGCGGGGGCAGGGACACATCCTACGAGCAGTACTTC	CASSLSGGRDTSYEQYF
TRBJ2-7	-	-	17	TRBV5-5	TGTGCCAGCAGCCAAGTAGCTGGGACAACTATTAACTACGAGCAGTACTTC	CASSQVAGTTINYEQYF
TRBJ2-7	-	TRBD2	17	TRBV11-2	TGTGCCAGCAGCTTATTCCTAGCGGGGGAGGGGCCCTACGAGCAGTACTTC	CASSLFLAGEGPYEQYF
TRBJ2-7	many	-	13	TRBV7-2	TGCGCCAGCAGCCTGGGACGGACCTACGAGCAGTACTTC	CASSLGRTYEQYF
TRBJ2-1	-	TRBD2	15	TRBV2	TGTGCCAGCAGTCCCGTAGCGGGAGTGGCCAATGAGCAGTTCTTC	CASSPVAGVANEQFF
TRBJ2-7	large	-	15	TRBV19	TGTGCCAGTAGTGTCCTGTGGGGCCAGGCCTACGAGCAGTACTTC	CASSVLWGQAYEQYF
TRBJ1-1	few	-	12	TRBV6-7	TGTGCCAGCAGTTTAACGGGCGCTGAAGCTTTCTTT	CASSLTGAEAFF
TRBJ2-6	few	-	17	TRBV11-2	TGTGCCAGCAGCACAGACGGCGGGGGCGCTGGGGCCAACGTCCTGACTTTC	CASSTDGGGAGANVLTF
TRBJ2-3	-	-	13	TRBV30	TGTGCCTGGAGTGTTGGTGGCACAGATACGCAGTATTTT	CAWSVGGTDTQYF
TRBJ2-3	-	-	16	TRBV30	TGTGCCTGGATTCCCGGGGAAGGACCTAGCACAGATACGCAGTATTTT	CAWIPGEGPSTDTQYF
TRBJ2-7	once	-	13	TRBV7-5	TGTGCCAGCAGCTTAGGTATGTGGAACGAGCAGTACTTC	CASSLGMWNEQYF
TRBJ2-7	-	-	14	TRBV28	TGTGCCAGCAGTTCACCCCTCCGGGTGTTCGAGCAGTACTTC	CASSSPLRVFEQYF
TRBJ2-3	-	-	12	TRBV7-3	TGTGCCAGCAGCCTAACTGGGGATACGCAGTATTTT	CASSLTGDTQYF
TRBJ1-2	few	-	12	TRBV30	TGTGCCTGGAGGGTACACGGGGGGGGCTACACCTTC	CAWRVHGGGYTF
TRBJ1-1	few	TRBD1	15	TRBV7-9	TGTGCCAGCAGCTTATACGACAGGGGCGACACTGAAGCTTTCTTT	CASSLYDRGDTEAFF
TRBJ2-3	few	-	17	TRBV7-3	TGTGCCAGCAGCTTAGTAGCTAGCCGAGGGAACACAGATACGCAGTATTTT	CASSLVASRGNTDTQYF
TRBJ2-7	medium-sized	-	12	TRBV7-9	TGTGCCAGCAGCCCCTCTAGTTACGAGCAGTACTTC	CASSPSSYEQYF
TRBJ2-1	few	TRBD2	15	TRBV6-5	TGTGCCAGCAGTCCCCCGGGACTAGCGGACAATGAGCAGTTCTTC	CASSPPGLADNEQFF
TRBJ2-2	-	-	13	TRBV29-1	TGCAGCGTACGACAGGAGAACACCGGGGAGCTGTTTTTT	CSVRQENTGELFF
TRBJ1-1	medium-sized	-	13	TRBV6-5	TGTGCCAGCAGTTACGGGATGAACACTGAAGCTTTCTTT	CASSYGMNTEAFF
TRBJ2-7	-	-	14	TRBV4-1	TGTGCCAGCAGTCCCGGGACTTACACCTACGAGCAGTACTTC	CASSPGTYTYEQYF
TRBJ2-7	few	-	16	TRBV4-2	TGTGCCAGCAGCCCCCTTGGGGCCCTTATACCCTACGAGCAGTACTTC	CASSPLGALIPYEQYF
TRBJ2-7	few	TRBD2	15	TRBV6-6	TGTGCCGGGAGACTAGCGGGAGTTAGCCGATACGAGCAGTACTTC	CAGRLAGVSRYEQYF
TRBJ2-2	-	-	14	TRBV5-4	TGCGCCAGCAGCCAAGATGCCACCACCGGGGAGCTGTTTTTT	CASSQDATTGELFF
TRBJ2-3	-	TRBD2	15	TRBV4-3	TGCGCCAGCAGCCAAGCCGGGAGGGGAGCAGATACGCAGTATTTT	CASSQAGRGADTQYF
TRBJ2-7	medium-sized	-	13	TRBV27	TGTGCCAGCAGTTTAGCTTGGCTTTCCGAGCAGTACTTC	CASSLAWLSEQYF
TRBJ2-7	-	-	15	TRBV7-4	TGTGCCAGCGGACCCTCCGGGACACTAGCCTACGAGCAGTACTTC	CASGPSGTLAYEQYF
TRBJ2-2	few	TRBD2	19	TRBV11-3	TGTGCCAGCAGCTTAGCACATTGGACTAGCGGGAGAAACACCGGGGAGCTGTTTTTT	CASSLAHWTSGRNTGELFF
TRBJ1-5	-	-	16	TRBV6-1	TGTGCCAGCAGTGAAGCGGAGATCCTGAGCAATCAGCCCCAGCATTTT	CASSEAEILSNQPQHF
TRBJ2-1	-	-	13	TRBV4-2	TGTGCCAGCAGCCCGACAGTAGACAATGAGCAGTTCTTC	CASSPTVDNEQFF
TRBJ2-5	-	-	15	TRBV21-1	TGTGCCAGCAGCAAACCCCAGGGGCTGGGGGAGACCCAGTACTTC	CASSKPQGLGETQYF
TRBJ1-1	large	-	14	TRBV27	TGTGCCAGCAGTTTATTTACGGGGAGCACTGAAGCTTTCTTT	CASSLFTGSTEAFF
TRBJ1-1	-	-	14	TRBV19	TGTGCCAGTAGTATTGGGCCAGTAGGGACTGAAGCTTTCTTT	CASSIGPVGTEAFF
TRBJ2-3	few	TRBD2	16	TRBV28	TGTGCCAGCAGTCCTCGGGTAGCGGGTTCCACAGATACGCAGTATTTT	CASSPRVAGSTDTQYF
TRBJ2-7	-	-	14	TRBV27	TGTGCCAGCTCGACCGGGACGTCCCCCTACGAGCAGTACTTC	CASSTGTSPYEQYF
TRBJ2-7	-	-	12	TRBV11-3	TGTGCCAGCAGCTCCCGGGACTACGAGCAGTACTTC	CASSSRDYEQYF
TRBJ2-7	-	-	14	TRBV7-3	TGCGCCAGCAGCCATGCCGGGGTAACCTACGAGCAGTACTTC	CASSHAGVTYEQYF
TRBJ2-5	-	TRBD2	17	TRBV4-3	TGCGCCAGCAGCCAAACCCATAGCGGGAGAATCTACGAGACCCAGTACTTC	CASSQTHSGRIYETQYF
TRBJ2-5	medium-sized	TRBD2	16	TRBV4-1	TGCGCCAGCAGCCAGGAACCCGGGACTAGCGGGACTATCCAGTACTTC	CASSQEPGTSGTIQYF
TRBJ1-5	-	-	15	TRBV19	TGTGCCAGTAGTATAAATGGGAATAGCAATCAGCCCCAGCATTTT	CASSINGNSNQPQHF
TRBJ2-1	few	TRBD1	16	TRBV28	TGTGCCAGCAGTTTTAAGGTCGACAGGGGGCTCCTTGAGCAGTTCTTC	CASSFKVDRGLLEQFF
TRBJ2-3	few	TRBD2	17	TRBV27	TGTGCCAGCAGTACACTAGCGGGACTAGCGGGATTAGATACGCAGTATTTT	CASSTLAGLAGLDTQYF
TRBJ2-4	-	-	12	TRBV5-1	TGCGCCACCGACGGGGACATCGGGCTTCAGTACTTC	CATDGDIGLQYF
TRBJ2-7	few	-	14	TRBV6-8	TGTGCCAGCAGTTACGACCCGACCTCCTACGAGCAGTACTTC	CASSYDPTSYEQYF